The 3 T cell receptor beta chains in this list originate from one sample, sequenced in a study of molecular identifiers for immune sequencing clone quantification. TCRdb re-called the PCR reads with MiXCR, one entry per CDR3 protein. The sample includes about 330,000 distinct CDR3 sequences, 24% of them seen just once. Source material: naive CD8+ T cells from blood, with Jurkat cell RNA spiked in. Specified subset: FACS-sorted CD8+CD4-CCR7+CD45RA+ naive T cells. These receptors originate from a human donor in good health. Some libraries in this study had Jurkat cell RNA spiked in.

The chain uses TRBV4-1 and TRBJ1-2, with D unresolved. Germline V gene sequence: CDR1 MGHRA, CDR2 YSYEKL. V lost 2 bases to trimming and J lost 0 bases, with 10 bases between them. The CDR3 loop spans 15 amino acids. The DNA for the CDR3 is TGCGCCAGCAGCCAAACAGCCGTGACTAACTATGGCTACACCTTC. The encoded protein is CASSQTAVTNYGYTF.

The chain recombines TRBV19 with TRBJ2-3, with D hard to call. V lost 2 bases and J lost 1, with 10 bases in between. The CDR3 is 15 residues long. Germline assignment: CDR1 LNHDA and CDR2 SQIVND (reference sequence). CDR3 in amino acids: CASSIRWDRTDTQYF. Here the CDR3 DNA reads TGTGCCAGTAGTATAAGGTGGGATCGCACAGATACGCAGTATTTT.

This clonotype has only a few counts. The chain links TRBV4-2 to TRBJ2-7; D might be TRBD1 (6 bases). Deletions cut 4 bases from V and 0 bases from J, with 13 bases between. Germline V gives CDR1 LGHNA, CDR2 YNFKEQ. The CDR3 has 15 residues. CDR3 nucleotide sequence: TGTGCCAGCAGCCCCGGGACACTGACCTCCTACGAGCAGTACTTC. Its translation is CASSPGTLTSYEQYF.